The next 32 T cell receptor beta chains were all read from a single sample in a study of blood T cell repertoires in COVID-19 (dated by TCRdb to about 2020). The receptor library was made with the immunoSEQ multiplex PCR assay. The clones in this table, taken by TCRdb from immuneACCESS, are in-frame only. Not every clone is retained; where verified, under half of the shortfall comes from an unresolved V gene, and the cause of the rest is unknown. Within this sample are approximately 210,000 clones, with about 87% of them counted one time only. Roughly 1.7% of the sample comes from the top ten. The sample was peripheral blood. These receptors were taken from a man between 65 and 85 years old with acute or convalescent COVID-19.

This clone was observed once. The rearrangement joins TRBV18 to TRBJ1-6, with D tentatively TRBD1 (6 bases). The ends were cut back, 1 base at V and 7 bases at J, with 8 bases in the middle. This CDR3 has 14 residues. Germline CDR1 is KGHSH and CDR2 is LQKENI. The CDR3 spells CASSPLDRNSPLHF. The DNA for the CDR3 is TGTGCCAGCTCACCACTTGACAGGAATTCACCCCTCCACTTT.

V is TRBV6-2 or TRBV6-3 and J is TRBJ1-2; 9 positions match TRBD1. Germline values: CDR1 MNHEY, CDR2 SVGEGT. V lost 5 bases and J lost 8; bases outside the gene matches: 6. The CDR3 is made up of 13 amino acids. The DNA for the CDR3 is TGTGCCAGCAGTAACCGGGACAGGGTCGGCTACACCTTC. This codes for CASSNRDRVGYTF.

The chain is built from TRBV6-1 and TRBJ1-5, with D maybe TRBD1 (5 bases). V was shortened by 2 bases and J by 2 bases, with 13 bases between the two germline ends. The CDR3 spans 16 residues. Germline V CDR1 and CDR2: MNHNS, SASEGT. CDR3 DNA: TGTGCCAGCAGTGAACAGGGCCTGGCGCGCAATCAGCCCCAGCATTTT. This codes for CASSEQGLARNQPQHF.

The CDR3 nucleotides are TGTGCCAGCTCCCCAGAAACGGGAACTTACACAGATACGCAGTATTTT. Its translation is CASSPETGTYTDTQYF. The V gene is TRBV18, the J gene TRBJ2-3, with a weak D call TRBD2 (5 bases). V was trimmed by 6 bases and J by 2 bases, leaving 18 bases between them. Germline CDR1 KGHSH, CDR2 LQKENI. This CDR3 has 16 residues.

This clone has more than one count but fewer than ten. V is TRBV2 and J is TRBJ2-2; 8 bases map to TRBD2. CDR3 size: 13 residues. V was clipped by 5 bases and J by 7 bases; unmatched bases: 3. Germline V CDR1 and CDR2: SNHLY, FYNNEI. In nucleotides, the CDR3 is TGTGCCAGCAGTTCCAGCGGGAGCGGGGAGCTGTTTTTT. Translation: CASSSSGSGELFF.

The genes are TRBV7-3 and TRBJ2-1; D perhaps matches TRBD1 (6 bases). V was pared by 5 bases and J by 3 bases, with 14 bases between. CDR3 size: 15 residues. Germline CDR1 reads SGHTA; CDR2 reads FQGTGA. CDR3 loop: CASSPGLGGYNEQFF. The CDR3 DNA reads TGTGCCAGCAGCCCAGGGCTAGGGGGCTACAATGAGCAGTTCTTC.

V gene TRBV5-1 combines with J gene TRBJ2-3, with no clear D. The CDR3 sequence is 16 residues long. The germline gives CDR1 SGHRS, CDR2 YFSETQ. V shed 6 bases and J shed 4 bases, with 21 bases lying between them. The CDR3 region is CASTDPRGMSSDTQYF. CDR3 DNA: TGCGCCAGCACCGATCCAAGAGGCATGAGTTCAGATACGCAGTATTTT.

V is TRBV24-1 and J is TRBJ2-1; no firm D call. Trimming pared 1 base from V and 1 base from J, leaving 7 bases between. The CDR3 is 15 residues long. Looked up from germline, CDR1 is KGHDR and CDR2 is SFDVKD. Written as DNA, the CDR3 is TGTGCCACCAGTGATTTCCAGTCATCCTACAATGAGCAGTTCTTC. Encoded protein: CATSDFQSSYNEQFF.

The rearrangement links TRBV21-1 to TRBJ2-1; TRBD1 was called by the table and not checked on the DNA. TRBV21-1 is shown as a pseudogene. The CDR3 loop spans 17 amino acids. The CDR3 DNA reads TGTGCCAGCAGCAATCAGAACCTTTGGACAGGACACAATGAGCAGTTCTTC. It codes for CASSNQNLWTGHNEQFF.

V gene TRBV7-4 combines with J gene TRBJ1-5, with 7 bases identical to TRBD1. Germline V lookup: CDR1 SGHVT, CDR2 SQSDAQ. With 4 bases clipped from V and 1 base from J, the junction kept 10 bases outside the gene matches. The length of the CDR3 is 17 residues. CDR3 coding DNA: TGTGCCAGCAGCTGTGAGTCGACAGGGACGAGCAATCAGCCCCAGCATTTT. This translates into CASSCESTGTSNQPQHF.

The gene calls are TRBV18 and TRBJ2-2, with D tentatively TRBD2 (6 bases). CDR1 is KGHSH, CDR2 LQKENI, per germline. Trimming cost V 2 bases and J 5 bases, with 18 bases left between them. CDR3 length: 17 amino acids. For the CDR3, the DNA is TGTGCCAGCTCACCATTCCCGGGGAGGTCGTGGACCGGGGAGCTGTTTTTT. This encodes CASSPFPGRSWTGELFF.

The gene calls are TRBV13 and TRBJ2-7, with a tentative D call TRBD2 (5 bases). This CDR3 has 14 residues. Deletions cut 3 bases from V and 7 bases from J, with 16 bases between. Germline assignment: CDR1 PRHDT and CDR2 FYEKMQ (reference sequence). The CDR3 nucleotides are TGTGCCAGCAGCTTGAAACGGTTAACGGGGGAGCAGTACTTC. Its translation: CASSLKRLTGEQYF.

The rearrangement links TRBV7-3 to TRBJ2-2; no definite D call. Looked up from germline, CDR1 is SGHTA and CDR2 is FQGTGA. The CDR3 loop spans 14 amino acids. V lost 2 bases and J 2 bases, leaving 6 bases between the germline ends. DNA for the CDR3: TGTGCCAGCAGCTTATTACTTAACACCGGGGAGCTGTTTTTT. Encoded protein: CASSLLLNTGELFF.

The genes are TRBV6-4 and TRBJ2-1; TRBD2 is a possible D gene (6 bases). In germline, CDR1 is MRHNA, CDR2 SNTAGT. V was clipped by 6 bases and J by 2 bases, with 23 bases between them. This CDR3 is 18 amino acids long. Here the CDR3 reads CASSLRGTHSTPYNEQFF. DNA for the CDR3: TGTGCCAGCAGCCTACGGGGGACGCACTCGACCCCCTACAATGAGCAGTTCTTC.

This chain links TRBV7-3 with TRBJ2-6; 9 nucleotides agree with TRBD2. Per the germline V gene, CDR1 is SGHTA and CDR2 is FQGTGA. The length of the CDR3 is 17 residues. Germline trimming cut 5 bases from V and 0 bases from J; bases unmatched to any gene: 5. The CDR3 bases are TGTGCCAGCAGCCCAACAGCGGGAGGCTCTGGGGCCAACGTCCTGACTTTC. Translation gives CASSPTAGGSGANVLTF.

This chain uses TRBV11-3 with TRBJ2-2; maybe TRBD1 (6 bases). V was clipped by 5 bases and J by 0 bases, with 19 bases between them. Per germline, CDR1 SGHNT and CDR2 YENEEA. The CDR3 extends over 18 amino acids. CDR3 DNA sequence: TGTGCCAGCAGCCGGGAAACAGGGACGGTTTCGAACACCGGGGAGCTGTTTTTT. Protein product: CASSRETGTVSNTGELFF.

The chain recombines TRBV6-5 with TRBJ1-1; TRBD1 aligns across 8 bases. Per the germline V gene, CDR1 is MNHEY and CDR2 is SVGAGI. Trimming cost V 6 bases and J 10 bases; bases outside gene matches: 7. The CDR3 has 12 amino acids. CDR3 in amino acids: CASRGTGRTAFF. CDR3 bases: TGTGCCAGCAGGGGGACAGGTCGGACAGCTTTCTTT.

This clone was seen a few times. The V and J genes are TRBV14 and TRBJ2-1; possibly TRBD2 for D (6 bases). This CDR3 is 15 amino acids long. In germline, CDR1 is SGHDN, CDR2 FVKESK. V was clipped by 2 bases and J by 4 bases, with 12 bases between them. The CDR3 spells CASSQWGTSYNEQFF. As DNA, the CDR3 is TGTGCCAGCAGCCAATGGGGGACTTCATACAATGAGCAGTTCTTC.

The J gene is TRBJ2-3, the V gene TRBV6-2 or TRBV6-3; TRBD1 matches 8 bases. The CDR3 contains 14 residues. Germline V gene sequence: CDR1 MNHEY, CDR2 SVGEGT. J was trimmed by 3 bases and V by 6 bases; bases with no gene match: 5. CDR3 loop: CASSPDRETDTQYF. The DNA of the CDR3 is TGTGCCAGCAGCCCGGACAGGGAGACAGATACGCAGTATTTT.

The chain couples TRBV7-2 to TRBJ2-2; D remains unclear. With 1 base removed from V and 7 bases from J, the gap between germline ends came to 10 bases. This CDR3 has 14 amino acids. Germline loops: CDR1 SGHTA, CDR2 FQGNSA. The CDR3 DNA reads TGTGCCAGCAGCTTAGGGGCCATGGGCGGGGAGCTGTTTTTT. Amino acid sequence: CASSLGAMGGELFF.

The chain couples TRBV10-3 to TRBJ1-5; maybe TRBD1 (5 bases). Trimming shortened V by 0 bases and J by 4 bases, and 13 bases separated the two germline ends. This CDR3 spans 16 amino acids. Per the germline V gene, CDR1 is ENHRY and CDR2 is SYGVKD. CDR3 in DNA: TGTGCCATCAGTGAGTCGGCAGGGCCAAAAAATCAGCCCCAGCATTTT. Protein sequence: CAISESAGPKNQPQHF.

The chain combines TRBV7-2 with TRBJ1-5, with TRBD1 matching over 8 bases. J was trimmed by 3 bases and V by 0 bases; bases with no gene match: 4. The CDR3 is 16 amino acids. The V gene's germline CDR1 is SGHTA and CDR2 FQGNSA. CDR3 nucleotides: TGTGCCAGCAGCTTAGCGGCAGGGGGCAACAATCAGCCCCAGCATTTT. This sequence encodes CASSLAAGGNNQPQHF.

The chain carries TRBV10-3 and TRBJ2-7, with 11 bases matching TRBD2. The length of the CDR3 is 15 residues. CDR1 and CDR2 (germline): ENHRY, SYGVKD. Unmatched junction bases numbered 4, after V lost 6 bases and J lost 0 bases. CDR3 DNA sequence: TGTGCCATCAGGATCGGGACTAGCGGCTCCTACGAGCAGTACTTC. Translation gives CAIRIGTSGSYEQYF.

V is TRBV6-1 and J is TRBJ2-1; 8 nucleotides align to TRBD2. J lost 9 bases, V lost 3 bases, and 7 bases had no gene match. The CDR3 consists of 14 residues. CDR1 is MNHNS and CDR2 is SASEGT in the germline V gene. Here the CDR3 reads CASSDGARGGEQFF. The CDR3 DNA reads as TGTGCCAGCAGTGACGGGGCCCGGGGGGGTGAGCAGTTCTTC.

The rearrangement uses TRBV5-1 and TRBJ2-2, with 11 bases lining up with TRBD1. V lost 5 bases, J lost 7 bases, and 10 bases stayed unmatched. This CDR3 spans 16 amino acids. From germline, CDR1 is SGHRS and CDR2 YFSETQ. The CDR3 here is CASSGDRGMSSGELFF. CDR3 DNA: TGCGCCAGCAGTGGGGACAGGGGGATGTCCAGCGGGGAGCTGTTTTTT.

The chain combines TRBV7-2 with TRBJ2-4, with 10 nucleotides matching TRBD2. CDR1 and CDR2 from the germline V gene are SGHTA and FQGNSA. The junction had 6 bases not matched to a gene; V was cut back by 3 bases and J by 7 bases. The CDR3 has 15 residues. The DNA for the CDR3 is TGTGCCAGCAGCTTGAGGCTAGCGGGGGTGAACATTCAGTACTTC. Translated: CASSLRLAGVNIQYF. Together with reference TRBV7-2 and TRBJ2-4, the CDR3 gives the full variable domain: GAGVSQSPSNKVTEKGKDVELRCDPISGHTALYWYRQSLGQGLEFLIYFQGNSAPDKSGLPSDRFSAERTGGSVSTLTIQRTQQEDSAVYLCASSLRLAGVNIQYFGAGTRLSVL.

The chain uses TRBV30 and TRBJ1-2, with TRBD1 matching over 7 bases. V shed 1 base and J 5 bases; nucleotides not matched to a gene: 1. CDR1 is GTSNPN, CDR2 SVGIG, per germline (reference sequence). This CDR3 spans 12 amino acids. The CDR3 nucleotides are TGTGCCTGGAGTGGGGACAGTTATGGCTACACCTTC. It encodes CAWSGDSYGYTF.

The chain is built from TRBV7-3 and TRBJ2-2, with TRBD2 matching 9 bases. This CDR3 is 17 amino acids long. J gave up 0 bases and V 2 bases, and 4 bases lay outside the gene matches. CDR1 and CDR2 (germline): SGHTA, FQGTGA. The CDR3 region is CASSLQAGGANTGELFF. CDR3 sequence (DNA): TGTGCCAGCAGCTTACAAGCGGGAGGCGCGAACACCGGGGAGCTGTTTTTT.

The rearrangement uses TRBV5-4 and TRBJ1-2; a weak D match, TRBD1 (6 bases). CDR3 length equals 15 residues. Trimming took 5 bases from V and 3 from J, leaving 17 bases between them. Germline loops: CDR1 SGHNT, CDR2 YYREEE (reference sequence). The CDR3 sequence: CASRMGGGVDYGYTF. DNA for the CDR3: TGTGCCAGCAGAATGGGGGGGGGCGTTGACTATGGCTACACCTTC.

The chain couples TRBV10-3 to TRBJ2-7; 9 bases are shared with TRBD1. Germline assignment: CDR1 ENHRY and CDR2 SYGVKD. V shed 0 bases and J 6 bases; nucleotides not matched to a gene: 6. The CDR3 is made up of 15 amino acids. The CDR3 reads CAISESNRGQGEQYF. Written as DNA, the CDR3 is TGTGCCATCAGTGAGTCGAACAGGGGGCAGGGCGAGCAGTACTTC.

The chain has TRBV20-1 and TRBJ2-7, with 12 nucleotides matching TRBD1. With 3 bases clipped from V and 9 bases from J, the junction kept 12 bases outside the gene matches. There are 15 residues in the CDR3. In germline, CDR1 is DFQATT, CDR2 SNEGSKA (reference sequence). CDR3 in amino acids: CSASTAGTGGSWQYF. In DNA, the CDR3 is TGCAGTGCTAGTACGGCCGGGACAGGGGGCAGTTGGCAGTACTTC.

The chain carries TRBV6-1 and TRBJ2-5, with 12 bases aligning to TRBD2. Germline CDR1 is MNHNS and CDR2 is SASEGT. The CDR3 consists of 14 residues. V was clipped by 5 bases and J by 5 bases; unmatched bases: 3. The CDR3 region is CASSLAGGKETQYF. The CDR3 bases are TGTGCCAGCAGTCTAGCGGGAGGGAAGGAGACCCAGTACTTC.